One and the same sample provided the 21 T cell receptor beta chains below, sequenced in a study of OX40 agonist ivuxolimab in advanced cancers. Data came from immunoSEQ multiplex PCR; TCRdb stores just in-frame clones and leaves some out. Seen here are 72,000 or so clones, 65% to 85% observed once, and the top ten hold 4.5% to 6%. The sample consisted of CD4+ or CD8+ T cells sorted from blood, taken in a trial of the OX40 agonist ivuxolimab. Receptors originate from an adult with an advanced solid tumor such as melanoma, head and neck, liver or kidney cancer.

CDR3 loop: CASSLWVRYEQYF. In nucleotides, the CDR3 is TGTGCCAGCAGCTTATGGGTGCGGTACGAGCAGTACTTC. The chain has TRBV5-6 and TRBJ2-5; no clear D gene. The J call is uncertain, as TRBJ2-7 better fits the DNA end. The CDR3 totals 13 residues. Germline-derived CDR1 and CDR2 are SGHDT and YYEEEE.

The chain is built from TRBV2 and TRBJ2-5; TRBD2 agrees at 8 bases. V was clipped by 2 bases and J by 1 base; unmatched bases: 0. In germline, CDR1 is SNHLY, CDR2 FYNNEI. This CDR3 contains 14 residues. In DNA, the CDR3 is TGTGCCAGCAGTGAAAGCGGGAGCCAAGAGACCCAGTACTTC. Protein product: CASSESGSQETQYF.

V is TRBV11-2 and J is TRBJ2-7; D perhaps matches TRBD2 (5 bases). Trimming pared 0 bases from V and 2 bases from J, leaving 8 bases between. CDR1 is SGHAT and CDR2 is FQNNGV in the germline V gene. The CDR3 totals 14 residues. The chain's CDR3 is CASSLDIATYEQYF. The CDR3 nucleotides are TGTGCCAGCAGCTTAGATATAGCGACCTACGAGCAGTACTTC.

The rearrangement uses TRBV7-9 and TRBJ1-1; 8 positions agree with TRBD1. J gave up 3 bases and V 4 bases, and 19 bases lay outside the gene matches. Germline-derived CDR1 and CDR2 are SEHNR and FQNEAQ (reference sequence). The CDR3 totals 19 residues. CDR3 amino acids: CASSYPLQVTGAGDTEAFF. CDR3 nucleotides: TGTGCCAGCAGCTACCCCCTTCAAGTGACAGGGGCAGGGGACACTGAAGCTTTCTTT.

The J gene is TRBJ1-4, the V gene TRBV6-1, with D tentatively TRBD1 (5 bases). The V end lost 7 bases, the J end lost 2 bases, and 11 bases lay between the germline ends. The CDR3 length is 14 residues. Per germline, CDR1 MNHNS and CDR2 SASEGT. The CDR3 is CASKLGTTNEKLFF. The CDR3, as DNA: TGTGCCAGCAAGTTGGGGACTACTAATGAAAAACTGTTTTTT.

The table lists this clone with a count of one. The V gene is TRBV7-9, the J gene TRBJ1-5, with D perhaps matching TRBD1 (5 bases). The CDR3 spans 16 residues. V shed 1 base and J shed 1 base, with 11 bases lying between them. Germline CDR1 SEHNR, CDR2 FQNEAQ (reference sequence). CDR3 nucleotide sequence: TGTGCCAGCAGCTTAGTAGGGGAAGGGAGCAATCAGCCCCAGCATTTT. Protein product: CASSLVGEGSNQPQHF.

In nucleotides, the CDR3 is TGTGCCAGCAGTGAAGCCCGGACTAGCGCTAAGCCGGCCCAAAATGAGCAGTTCTTC. This gives the protein CASSEARTSAKPAQNEQFF. The J gene is TRBJ2-1, the V gene TRBV6-1; 9 nucleotides agree with TRBD2. Germline values: CDR1 MNHNS, CDR2 SASEGT. The V segment lost 0 bases and the J segment 7 bases; nucleotides outside the gene matches: 16. The CDR3 runs to 19 residues.

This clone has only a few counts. The CDR3 reads CASSSTPRTSNTEAFF. In nucleotides, the CDR3 is TGTGCCAGCAGTTCAACCCCACGGACCTCGAACACTGAAGCTTTCTTT. V usage is TRBV27 and J usage is TRBJ1-1; no firm D call. The germline V gene encodes CDR1 MNHEY and CDR2 SMNVEV (reference sequence). Trimming took 4 bases from V and 1 from J, leaving 16 bases between them. The CDR3 has 16 residues.

The CDR3 region is CASSDGVGGSTIYF. The CDR3, as DNA: TGTGCCAGCAGTGACGGAGTCGGTGGTAGCACCATATATTTT. The chain carries TRBV6-1 and TRBJ1-3; no definite D call. This CDR3 is 14 amino acids long. Germline-derived CDR1 and CDR2 are MNHNS and SASEGT. V lost 3 bases and J 9 bases, leaving 15 bases between the germline ends.

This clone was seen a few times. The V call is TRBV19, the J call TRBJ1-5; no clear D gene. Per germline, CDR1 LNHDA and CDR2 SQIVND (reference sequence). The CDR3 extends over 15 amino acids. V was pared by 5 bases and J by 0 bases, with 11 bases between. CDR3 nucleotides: TGTGCCAGTAGTGATAACAGCTATAGCAATCAGCCCCAGCATTTT. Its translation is CASSDNSYSNQPQHF.

The CDR3 loop is CASSEQAGRTNYGYTF. CDR3 sequence (DNA): TGTGCCAGCAGTGAACAGGCAGGAAGGACTAACTATGGCTACACCTTC. The chain links TRBV2 to TRBJ1-2, with D unclear. The V end was cut by 2 bases, the J end by 0 bases, with 13 bases between. Germline V CDR1 and CDR2: SNHLY, FYNNEI. This CDR3 spans 16 amino acids.

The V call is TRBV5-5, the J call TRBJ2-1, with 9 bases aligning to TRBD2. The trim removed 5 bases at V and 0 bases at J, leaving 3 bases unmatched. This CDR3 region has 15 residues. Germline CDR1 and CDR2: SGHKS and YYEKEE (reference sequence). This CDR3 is CASSYSGGSYNEQFF. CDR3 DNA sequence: TGTGCCAGCAGTTATAGCGGGGGCTCCTACAATGAGCAGTTCTTC. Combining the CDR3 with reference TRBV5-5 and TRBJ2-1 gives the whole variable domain DAGVTQSPTHLIKTRGQQVTLRCSPISGHKSVSWYQQVLGQGPQFIFQYYEKEERGRGNFPDRFSARQFPNYSSELNVNALLLGDSALYLCASSYSGGSYNEQFFGPGTRLTVL.

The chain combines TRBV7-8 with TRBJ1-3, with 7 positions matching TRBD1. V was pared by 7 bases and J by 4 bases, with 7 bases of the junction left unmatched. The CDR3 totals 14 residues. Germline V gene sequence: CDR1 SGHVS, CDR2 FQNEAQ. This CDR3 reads CASTPDRVGNTIYF. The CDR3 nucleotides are TGTGCCAGCACCCCTGACAGGGTCGGAAACACCATATATTTT.

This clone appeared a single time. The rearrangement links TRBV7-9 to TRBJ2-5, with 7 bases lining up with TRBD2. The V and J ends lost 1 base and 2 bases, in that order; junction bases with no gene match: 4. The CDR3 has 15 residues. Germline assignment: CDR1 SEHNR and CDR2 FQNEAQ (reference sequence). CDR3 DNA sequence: TGTGCCAGCAGCTTAGATGGTAGCGGGCAAGAGACCCAGTACTTC. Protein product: CASSLDGSGQETQYF. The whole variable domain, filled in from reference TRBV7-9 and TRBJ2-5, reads DTGVSQNPRHKITKRGQNVTFRCDPISEHNRLYWYRQTLGQGPEFLTYFQNEAQLEKSRLLSDRFSAERPKGSFSTLEIQRTEQGDSAMYLCASSLDGSGQETQYFGPGTRLLVL.

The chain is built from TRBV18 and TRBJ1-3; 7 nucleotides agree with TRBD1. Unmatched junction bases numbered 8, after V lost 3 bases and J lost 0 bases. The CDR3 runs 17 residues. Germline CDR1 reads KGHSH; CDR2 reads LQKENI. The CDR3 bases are TGTGCCAGCTCACCGAGACAGGGCACACCCTCTGGAAACACCATATATTTT. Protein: CASSPRQGTPSGNTIYF.

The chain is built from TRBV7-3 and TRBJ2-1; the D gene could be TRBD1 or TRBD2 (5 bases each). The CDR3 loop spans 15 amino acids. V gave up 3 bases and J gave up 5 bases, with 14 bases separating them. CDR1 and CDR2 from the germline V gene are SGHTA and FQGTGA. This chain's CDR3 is CASSFQPGTNNEQFF. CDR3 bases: TGTGCCAGCAGCTTCCAACCCGGGACGAACAATGAGCAGTTCTTC.

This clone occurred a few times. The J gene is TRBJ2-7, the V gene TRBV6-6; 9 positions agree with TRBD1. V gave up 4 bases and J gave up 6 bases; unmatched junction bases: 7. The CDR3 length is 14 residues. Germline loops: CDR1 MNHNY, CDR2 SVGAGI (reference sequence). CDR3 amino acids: CASSFGTGPIEQYF. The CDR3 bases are TGTGCCAGCAGTTTCGGGACAGGGCCGATCGAGCAGTACTTC.

This chain's CDR3 is CASSAQETQYF. As DNA, the CDR3 is TGTGCCAGCAGCGCACAAGAGACCCAGTACTTC. The V gene is TRBV7-2, the J gene TRBJ2-5, with unresolved D. In germline, CDR1 is SGHTA, CDR2 FQGNSA. CDR3 length: 11 amino acids. V lost 5 bases, J lost 2 bases, and 3 bases lay in between.

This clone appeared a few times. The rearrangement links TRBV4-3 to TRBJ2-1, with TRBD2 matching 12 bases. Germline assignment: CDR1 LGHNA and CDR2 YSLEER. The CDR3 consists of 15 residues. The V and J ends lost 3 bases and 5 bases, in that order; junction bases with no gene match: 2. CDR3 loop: CASSHLAGGNNEQFF. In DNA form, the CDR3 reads TGCGCCAGCAGCCACCTAGCGGGAGGGAACAATGAGCAGTTCTTC.

DNA of the CDR3: TGCGCCAGCAGTGTGGGACAGTTGAATGAAAAACTGTTTTTT. Protein: CASSVGQLNEKLFF. V is TRBV10-1 and J is TRBJ1-4; 7 positions match TRBD1. Germline values: CDR1 WNHNN, CDR2 SYGVQD (reference sequence). With V trimmed by 4 bases and J by 5 bases, 4 bases remained unmatched. This CDR3 contains 14 residues.

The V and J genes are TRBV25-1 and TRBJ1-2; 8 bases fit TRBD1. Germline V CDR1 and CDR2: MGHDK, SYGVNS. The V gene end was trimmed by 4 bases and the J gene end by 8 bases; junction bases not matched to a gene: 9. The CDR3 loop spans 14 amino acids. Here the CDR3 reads CASSAPSTGDGYTF. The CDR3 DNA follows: TGTGCCAGCAGTGCTCCGTCGACAGGGGACGGCTACACCTTC.